Below are 20 T cell receptor beta chains sequenced from a single sample in a study of T cell responses to AZD1222 COVID-19 vaccine. The repertoire was sequenced with immunoSEQ multiplex PCR; TCRdb's copy has only in-frame clones and lacks some. Here the sample spans roughly 130,000 clones, approximately 90% being singletons. The specimen comprised peripheral blood, sampled on day 0 of AZD1222 vaccination. The receptors here all came from an adult in good health.

The gene calls are TRBV11-2 and TRBJ1-6, with D possibly matching TRBD1 (5 bases). The CDR3 is made up of 13 amino acids. Germline V gene data show CDR1 as SGHAT and CDR2 as FQNNGV. V shed 5 bases and J shed 7 bases, with 9 bases lying between them. The CDR3 DNA is TGTGCCAGCAGCGCCCGACAGAATTCACCCCTCCACTTT. This codes for CASSARQNSPLHF.

This chain links TRBV7-2 with TRBJ1-2, with 7 nucleotides matching TRBD1. This CDR3 has 15 amino acids. Germline V gene lookup returns CDR1 SGHTA and CDR2 FQGNSA. V trimming: 1 base; J trimming: 4 bases; junction bases outside the gene matches: 6. CDR3 bases: TGTGCCAGCAGCTTAGGACCCCGGGACAGCTATGGCTACACCTTC. It yields the protein CASSLGPRDSYGYTF.

The V and J genes are TRBV15 and TRBJ2-3; a weak D match, TRBD2 (6 bases). Trimming removed 1 base from V and 2 bases from J, with 16 bases in between. The CDR3 totals 17 residues. Germline values: CDR1 LNHNV, CDR2 YYDKDF (reference sequence). CDR3 DNA sequence: TGTGCCACCAGCAGAGCCCCCTCCAGCGGGCCCACAGATACGCAGTATTTT. Translation gives CATSRAPSSGPTDTQYF.

The rearrangement links TRBV7-9 to TRBJ1-5, with D hard to call. This CDR3 spans 16 amino acids. CDR1 is SEHNR, CDR2 FQNEAQ, per germline (reference sequence). V lost 1 base and J 2 bases, leaving 12 bases between the germline ends. CDR3 loop: CASSLGAGWGNQPQHF. CDR3 sequence (DNA): TGTGCCAGCAGCTTAGGGGCCGGGTGGGGCAATCAGCCCCAGCATTTT.

J is TRBJ1-1 and V is TRBV11-3; 7 nucleotides line up with TRBD1. The trim removed 1 base at V and 6 bases at J, leaving 8 bases unmatched. From germline, CDR1 is SGHNT and CDR2 YENEEA. The CDR3 runs 15 residues. As DNA, the CDR3 is TGTGCCAGCAGCTTAGCTACAGGCCAGGGGGCTGAAGCTTTCTTT. It yields the protein CASSLATGQGAEAFF.

The chain is built from TRBV4-2 and TRBJ1-5, with D possibly TRBD1 on 5 matching bases. V shed 1 base and J shed 4 bases, with 14 bases lying between them. The CDR3 covers 16 residues. In germline, CDR1 is LGHNA, CDR2 YNFKEQ. For the CDR3, the DNA is TGTGCCAGCAGCCAAGTGGCGGGGGACCTAAATCAGCCCCAGCATTTT. Amino acids: CASSQVAGDLNQPQHF.

The V call is TRBV5-1, the J call TRBJ2-1; D perhaps matches TRBD1 (6 bases). This CDR3 spans 15 amino acids. From germline, CDR1 is SGHRS and CDR2 YFSETQ. V lost 2 bases, J lost 0 bases, and 9 bases lay in between. This CDR3 reads CASSFGQLSYNEQFF. CDR3 sequence (DNA): TGCGCCAGCAGCTTCGGACAGCTCTCCTACAATGAGCAGTTCTTC.

The J gene is TRBJ1-1, the V gene TRBV19, with D perhaps TRBD1 (5 bases). This CDR3 comprises 13 residues. CDR1 is LNHDA and CDR2 is SQIVND in the germline V gene (reference sequence). V shed 10 bases and J shed 4 bases, with 16 bases lying between them. The CDR3 spells CATARGGVTEAFF. The CDR3 DNA reads as TGTGCCACCGCGCGGGGAGGGGTCACTGAAGCTTTCTTT. Looking up the rest from reference TRBV19 and TRBJ1-1 gives the full variable domain: DGGITQSPKYLFRKEGQNVTLSCEQNLNHDAMYWYRQDPGQGLRLIYYSQIVNDFQKGDIAEGYSVSREKKESFPLTVTSAQKNPTAFYLCATARGGVTEAFFGQGTRLTVV.

For the CDR3, the DNA is TGCAGCGTTACGCTGGTCGCAGCCTACGAGCAGTACTTC. Protein sequence: CSVTLVAAYEQYF. The chain employs TRBV29-1 and TRBJ2-7; D gene uncertain. Per germline, CDR1 SQVTM and CDR2 ANQGSEA. This CDR3 is 13 amino acids long. V was clipped by 5 bases and J by 2 bases, with 13 bases between them.

The gene calls are TRBV9 and TRBJ2-5, with 11 bases aligning to TRBD2. J gave up 2 bases and V 2 bases, and 5 bases lay outside the gene matches. The CDR3 contains 16 residues. CDR1 is SGDLS, CDR2 YYNGEE, per germline. As DNA, the CDR3 is TGTGCCAGCAGCGTTACCGGGACTAGCGGTCAAGAGACCCAGTACTTC. Translating it yields CASSVTGTSGQETQYF. The full variable domain, in which reference TRBV9 and TRBJ2-5 provide the parts outside the CDR3, is DSGVTQTPKHLITATGQRVTLRCSPRSGDLSVYWYQQSLDQGLQFLIQYYNGEERAKGNILERFSAQQFPDLHSELNLSSLELGDSALYFCASSVTGTSGQETQYFGPGTRLLVL.

The chain uses TRBV15 and TRBJ1-1, with 11 bases matching TRBD1. V trimming: 5 bases; J trimming: 6 bases; junction bases outside the gene matches: 11. Germline CDR1 and CDR2: LNHNV and YYDKDF (reference sequence). CDR3 length: 16 amino acids. CDR3 amino acids: CATSARTGGARSEAFF. The CDR3 DNA reads as TGTGCCACCAGCGCCCGGACAGGGGGCGCGCGCTCTGAAGCTTTCTTT. Looking up the rest from reference TRBV15 and TRBJ1-1 gives the full variable domain: DAMVIQNPRYQVTQFGKPVTLSCSQTLNHNVMYWYQQKSSQAPKLLFHYYDKDFNNEADTPDNFQSRRPNTSFCFLDIRSPGLGDTAMYLCATSARTGGARSEAFFGQGTRLTVV.

The rearrangement uses TRBV5-1 and TRBJ1-3, with D tentatively TRBD1 (5 bases). The V end was cut by 3 bases, the J end by 2 bases, with 12 bases between. In germline, CDR1 is SGHRS, CDR2 YFSETQ. The length of the CDR3 is 15 residues. CDR3 residues: CASSWGTQTGNTIYF. DNA for the CDR3: TGCGCCAGCAGCTGGGGGACGCAGACTGGAAACACCATATATTTT.

V and J are TRBV5-5 and TRBJ2-4; a possible D gene is TRBD2 (6 bases). V was shortened by 2 bases and J by 6 bases, with 18 bases between the two germline ends. Germline CDR1 SGHKS, CDR2 YYEKEE (reference sequence). The CDR3 runs 16 residues. CDR3 residues: CASSFSGGKEGNIQYF. The CDR3 bases are TGTGCCAGCAGCTTCTCGGGCGGGAAGGAGGGAAACATTCAGTACTTC.

J is TRBJ2-3 and V is TRBV5-1, with 9 bases that match TRBD1. The V gene end was trimmed by 5 bases and the J gene end by 3 bases; junction bases not matched to a gene: 10. The CDR3 extends over 16 amino acids. CDR1 is SGHRS and CDR2 is YFSETQ in the germline V gene. CDR3 nucleotides: TGCGCCAGCAGAGCGACCGGGACAGGGTCTACAGATACGCAGTATTTT. Translated: CASRATGTGSTDTQYF.

The chain links TRBV5-1 to TRBJ1-2, with unresolved D. V lost 0 bases and J lost 8, with 8 bases in between. The CDR3 is 12 residues long. In germline, CDR1 is SGHRS, CDR2 YFSETQ. CDR3 nucleotides: TGCGCCAGCAGCTTGGGGGGAAGGGGCTACACCTTC. This translates into CASSLGGRGYTF.

This clone was picked up one time. V is TRBV10-3 and J is TRBJ2-3, with 8 bases lining up with TRBD2. The CDR3 has 14 amino acids. Germline loops: CDR1 ENHRY, CDR2 SYGVKD. J lost 6 bases, V lost 10 bases, and 12 bases had no gene match. CDR3 protein: CATAVGGDRDTQYF. CDR3 nucleotide sequence: TGTGCCACCGCAGTCGGGGGGGATCGGGATACGCAGTATTTT.

This chain links TRBV7-2 with TRBJ1-4, with TRBD1 matching 7 bases. Germline values: CDR1 SGHTA, CDR2 FQGNSA. The CDR3 sequence is 15 residues long. Trimming took 6 bases from V and 5 from J; bases not matched to a gene: 9. In DNA form, the CDR3 reads TGTGCCAGCAGACCCGACAGGGAGGGAAATGAAAAACTGTTTTTT. It is translated as CASRPDREGNEKLFF.

This clone was recorded only once. The V gene is TRBV27, the J gene TRBJ2-7, with no clear D. V lost 8 bases and J lost 3, with 14 bases in between. CDR1 is MNHEY and CDR2 is SMNVEV in the germline V gene (reference sequence). CDR3 length: 13 residues. CDR3 region: CASRSWGGYEQYF. In DNA form, the CDR3 reads TGTGCCAGCCGAAGTTGGGGTGGCTACGAGCAGTACTTC.

The J gene is TRBJ1-5, the V gene TRBV4-3; D is perhaps TRBD1 (5 bases). CDR3 length equals 16 residues. The V gene's germline CDR1 is LGHNA and CDR2 YSLEER. V was cut by 0 bases and J by 12 bases, with 21 bases left in between. The CDR3 region has the DNA TGCGCCAGCAGCCAAGATCTTCGGGGCACCCCGGGGCTCCAGCATTTT. Its protein is CASSQDLRGTPGLQHF.

The rearrangement joins TRBV7-2 to TRBJ1-4, with D perhaps matching TRBD1 (5 bases). V lost 4 bases to trimming and J lost 8 bases, with 17 bases between them. Germline V CDR1 and CDR2: SGHTA, FQGNSA. The CDR3 runs to 15 residues. Here the CDR3 reads CASSSTQGMREKLFF. In DNA form, the CDR3 reads TGTGCCAGCAGCTCAACTCAGGGTATGCGGGAAAAACTGTTTTTT.